This T cell receptor (beta chain) was captured in a study of CD8 T cells in ankylosing spondylitis. Overall study results and limits: Clones linked to disease, bearing a CD8+ phenotype, were relatively rare in peripheral blood. Past research had described some motif variants in reactive arthritis synovial fluid and blood. From matched ankylosing spondylitis synovial fluid, disease-linked clones were reportedly recovered at significantly enriched levels. Seemingly distinctive of ankylosing spondylitis blood was a TCR beta motif formed by eight highly homologous variants.

This clonotype showed up just a few times. Its target is unknown. The V and J ends lost 4 bases and 2 bases, in that order; junction bases with no gene match: 10. The CDR3 contains 17 residues. The germline V gene has CDR1 LGHNA and CDR2 YSLEER. TCRdb re-derived calls from the 5' RACE reads in MiXCR, one entry per CDR3 protein. This table holds 150,000 to 200,000 distinct CDR3 sequences, roughly 12% found once. What was sequenced was blood, either unsorted or a sorted T cell fraction (not recorded which). This chain joins TRBV4-3 and TRBJ2-3, with TRBD2 matching 9 bases. The clonotype comes from a male donor with ankylosing spondylitis or in good health (not recorded which). DNA of the CDR3: TGCGCCAGCAGCCCTCAGGGAGCGGGGGGATCCACAGATACGCAGTATTTT. As protein: CASSPQGAGGSTDTQYF.